This is a list of T cell receptor beta chains from one sample in a study of shared clonotypes between healthy human individuals. Generated by immunoSEQ multiplex PCR, the TCRdb table keeps only in-frame clones and is missing some. The sample comprises hundreds of thousands of clones, around 73% of which are singletons, and around 1.8% rests with the top ten. The specimen sequenced was memory CD4+ T cells sorted from blood. The source of these receptors is a woman aged 30 to 39 in good health. Each CDR3 is given without its conserved first and last residue. D genes are given only for firm matches.

V: TRBV11-2
J: TRBJ2-7
D: TRBD1
CDR3: ASSLQGASYEQY

V: TRBV28
J: TRBJ1-2
D: TRBD1
CDR3: ASSLGGGQQIYGYT

V: TRBV19
J: TRBJ1-3
D: .
CDR3: ASNPGTPLSGNTIY

V: TRBV14
J: TRBJ2-4
D: .
CDR3: ASSQDPIRRGSKNIQY

V: TRBV10-3
J: TRBJ2-3
D: .
CDR3: AINGGGRTDTQY

V: TRBV5-1
J: TRBJ2-3
D: TRBD1
CDR3: ASSPQGEFTDTQY

V: TRBV5-4
J: TRBJ1-1
D: TRBD1
CDR3: ASSPGQGLSMNTEAF

V: TRBV28
J: TRBJ2-4
D: TRBD1
CDR3: ASSPPGQGAFKNIQY

V: TRBV6-5
J: TRBJ2-7
D: .
CDR3: ASRETFPTDEQY

V: TRBV9
J: TRBJ2-1
D: .
CDR3: ASSVVGDPARGEQF

V: TRBV11-3
J: TRBJ1-5
D: .
CDR3: ASSKDSLSDQPQH

V: TRBV5-1
J: TRBJ1-6
D: TRBD1
CDR3: ASSHGDRDDSPLH

V: TRBV5-4
J: TRBJ1-2
D: TRBD1
CDR3: ASRPRTGASYGYT

V: TRBV4-1
J: TRBJ2-7
D: .
CDR3: ASSPGGYYEQY

V: TRBV29-1
J: TRBJ2-5
D: TRBD1
CDR3: SAATRGKETQY

V: TRBV10-2
J: TRBJ2-3
D: .
CDR3: ASSIGGWADTQY

V: TRBV9
J: TRBJ2-1
D: TRBD2
CDR3: ASSVGGGSDEQF

V: TRBV7-8
J: TRBJ2-5
D: .
CDR3: ASSLGVGRAYQETQY

V: TRBV7-2
J: TRBJ1-5
D: .
CDR3: ASSLGVAGNQPQH

V: TRBV29-1
J: TRBJ1-2
D: TRBD1
CDR3: SAGQGEGGYT

V: TRBV9
J: TRBJ2-1
D: .
CDR3: ASSQEVEHYNEQF

V: TRBV30
J: TRBJ1-5
D: .
CDR3: AWSKDKTQPQH

V: TRBV11-2
J: TRBJ2-7
D: TRBD2
CDR3: ASTGLAGVALEQY

V: TRBV7-6
J: TRBJ2-3
D: .
CDR3: ASSLSAGYTDTQY

V: TRBV10-1
J: TRBJ2-5
D: .
CDR3: ASSDWGTQY

V: TRBV10-1
J: TRBJ2-2
D: .
CDR3: ASSDGGSDGELF

V: TRBV7-2
J: TRBJ2-7
D: .
CDR3: ASSFIVSVEQY

V: TRBV5-1
J: TRBJ1-2
D: .
CDR3: ASSLGQIGYGYT

V: TRBV19
J: TRBJ2-5
D: .
CDR3: ASKSDGQETQY

V: TRBV6-5
J: TRBJ2-7
D: TRBD1
CDR3: ASTRTGTGNEQY

V: TRBV14
J: TRBJ2-3
D: .
CDR3: ASSQDFPGRTDTQY

V: TRBV27
J: TRBJ2-7
D: TRBD2
CDR3: ATWAGGAYEQY

V: TRBV29-1
J: TRBJ2-3
D: TRBD2
CDR3: SVTSATDTQY

V: TRBV7-6
J: TRBJ1-5
D: TRBD1
CDR3: ASSLDAGGRGNQPQH

V: TRBV5-4
J: TRBJ1-1
D: .
CDR3: ASNLGNTEAF

V: TRBV5-1
J: TRBJ2-1
D: .
CDR3: ASSLEGQSSYNEQF

V: TRBV11-2
J: TRBJ2-5
D: TRBD2
CDR3: ASSSGLAGVKTQY

V: TRBV18
J: TRBJ2-7
D: TRBD2
CDR3: ASSTGPLAGDEQY

V: TRBV5-1
J: TRBJ1-2
D: .
CDR3: ASSLVPSGSSGDYGYT

V: TRBV28
J: TRBJ2-7
D: .
CDR3: ASSFGARQY

V: TRBV18
J: TRBJ1-1
D: .
CDR3: ASSPRANQVNTEAF

V: TRBV6-1
J: TRBJ2-5
D: .
CDR3: ASSPGAGAETQY

V: TRBV18
J: TRBJ2-2
D: .
CDR3: ASSPLAGRNTGELF

V: TRBV5-1
J: TRBJ2-5
D: TRBD2
CDR3: ASSLGTSGLETQY

V: TRBV27
J: TRBJ2-7
D: .
CDR3: ASSSGSPEQY

V: TRBV4-2
J: TRBJ2-7
D: TRBD1
CDR3: ASSQAGTGAYEQY

V: TRBV5-1
J: TRBJ2-1
D: TRBD1
CDR3: ASSLTTGGTEQF

V: TRBV11-3
J: TRBJ2-5
D: TRBD2
CDR3: ASSIGGWQETQY

V: TRBV9
J: TRBJ1-1
D: .
CDR3: ASSVAWGSTEAF

V: TRBV10-3
J: TRBJ2-7
D: TRBD1
CDR3: AIRPGTGIYEQY

V: TRBV6-7
J: TRBJ2-4
D: .
CDR3: ASSYSKVVGN

V: TRBV6-1
J: TRBJ2-3
D: .
CDR3: ASRRRVKEGDTQY

V: TRBV27
J: TRBJ2-1
D: .
CDR3: ASSSSRAYNEQF